These 7 T cell receptor beta chains came from one sample sequenced in a study of Ad26.COV2.S vaccination and SARS-CoV-2 variants. Treatment here: about 20 received Ad26.COV2.S at low or high dose, single or two shots; five or six received placebo; per-sample allocation not given. Material that was analyzed had been drawn on day 63 after the first vaccine or placebo injection. Clones were sequenced by immunoSEQ multiplex PCR, and TCRdb holds only the in-frame ones, with some missing. The sample holds under 300,000 clones; around 90% are singletons and the top ten take approximately 3%. The source material was peripheral blood, sampled in a trial of Ad26.COV2.S vaccine versus placebo. All receptors come from a person aged 18 to 59 who received the Ad26.COV2.S COVID-19 vaccine or a placebo.

The rearrangement uses TRBV13 and TRBJ2-3, with 12 bases fitting TRBD2. V lost 3 bases, J lost 6 bases, and 10 bases stayed unmatched. CDR3 size: 17 residues. Germline V lookup: CDR1 PRHDT, CDR2 FYEKMQ (reference sequence). The CDR3 here is CASSFSLAGGFMDTQYF. The DNA of the CDR3 is TGTGCCAGCAGCTTCTCCCTAGCGGGGGGGTTCATGGATACGCAGTATTTT.

V and J are TRBV7-9 and TRBJ2-5, with D perhaps given as TRBD1 or TRBD2 (5 bases each). The V gene's germline CDR1 is SEHNR and CDR2 FQNEAQ (reference sequence). CDR3 length: 19 amino acids. Trimming removed 0 bases from V and 2 bases from J, with 22 bases in between. CDR3 coding DNA: TGTGCCAGCAGCTTAGCGCCTTTCGGGACCTATTGGGGACAAGAGACCCAGTACTTC. This translates into CASSLAPFGTYWGQETQYF.

In this sample, this clone is medium-sized. V gene TRBV6-4 combines with J gene TRBJ2-1; D unresolved. The CDR3 length is 13 residues. Germline V gene sequence: CDR1 MRHNA, CDR2 SNTAGT. V lost 0 bases and J lost 6, with 6 bases in between. CDR3: CASSDSEVNEQFF. In DNA form, the CDR3 reads TGTGCCAGCAGTGACTCTGAGGTCAATGAGCAGTTCTTC.

The table lists this clone with a few counts. The chain is built from TRBV4-2 and TRBJ2-2; D remains unclear. The ends were cut back, 2 bases at V and 5 bases at J, with 21 bases in the middle. Germline CDR1 LGHNA, CDR2 YNFKEQ. The CDR3 runs 18 residues. CDR3 region: CASSQPLKEWSGTGELFF. CDR3 sequence (DNA): TGTGCCAGCAGCCAACCCCTCAAGGAGTGGAGTGGGACCGGGGAGCTGTTTTTT.

This sequence joins TRBV9 and TRBJ2-1; 15 positions agree with TRBD2. J gave up 7 bases and V 2 bases, and 1 base lay outside the gene matches. This CDR3 is 15 amino acids long. Germline values: CDR1 SGDLS, CDR2 YYNGEE. This CDR3 reads CASSVGLAGGNEQFF. Here the CDR3 DNA reads TGTGCCAGCAGCGTGGGACTAGCGGGGGGTAATGAGCAGTTCTTC.

This chain joins TRBV6-4 and TRBJ2-1; TRBD2 matches 7 bases. V trimming: 2 bases; J trimming: 6 bases; junction bases outside the gene matches: 16. Germline V gene sequence: CDR1 MRHNA, CDR2 SNTAGT. This CDR3 has 18 amino acids. The CDR3 nucleotides read TGTGCCAGCAGTGACGCTCCCCTGCGACTAGCAGGAACCAATGAGCAGTTCTTC. Its protein is CASSDAPLRLAGTNEQFF.

This chain connects TRBV5-4 to TRBJ2-4; D not certain. The V and J ends lost 1 base and 4 bases respectively, with 9 bases between them. Germline lookup yields CDR1 SGHNT and CDR2 YYREEE (reference sequence). The CDR3 runs 14 residues. CDR3 sequence (DNA): TGTGCCAGCAGCTTGCCGCCGGAGAAAAACATTCAGTACTTC. Protein sequence: CASSLPPEKNIQYF.